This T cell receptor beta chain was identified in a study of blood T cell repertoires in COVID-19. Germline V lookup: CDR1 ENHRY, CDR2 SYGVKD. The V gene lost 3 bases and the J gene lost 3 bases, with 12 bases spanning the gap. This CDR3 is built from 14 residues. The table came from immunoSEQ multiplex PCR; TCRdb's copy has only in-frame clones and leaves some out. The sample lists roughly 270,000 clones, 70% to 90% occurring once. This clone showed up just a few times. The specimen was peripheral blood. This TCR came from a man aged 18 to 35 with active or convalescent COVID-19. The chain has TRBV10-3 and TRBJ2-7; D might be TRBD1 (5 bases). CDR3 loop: CAISERGQNYEQYF. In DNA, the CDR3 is TGTGCCATCAGTGAAAGGGGTCAGAACTACGAGCAGTACTTC.